This T cell receptor (beta chain) is drawn from a study of T cell repertoires in cytomegalovirus infection. Study information: An indication of both CMV infection and matching HLA type came from public TCR beta signatures. Study results and caveats: HLA-C-restricted TCR beta clonotypes specific for CMV led the ex vivo response. Accumulated public TCR beta family frequency recognized individuals carrying CMV together with the relevant HLA.

Using its own MiXCR run on the reads, TCRdb lists one record per CDR3 protein. Of approximately 140,000 distinct CDR3 sequences listed, approximately 5.9% are singletons. V lost 7 bases to trimming and J lost 4 bases; unmatched junction nucleotides: 9. This CDR3 is 16 amino acids long. Germline CDR1 and CDR2: MDHEN and SYDVKM. This clonotype was seen repeatedly, ten times or more. Its antigen is not identified. This receptor was identified in a human donor in good health (CMV status not recorded). Some clones in this sample may be carry-over from other donors' samples. V is TRBV28 and J is TRBJ2-3; 12 bases agree with TRBD2. Sequenced input: PBMCs. CDR3 region: CASTPLAGGPPDTQYF. In DNA form, the CDR3 reads TGTGCCAGCACACCGCTAGCGGGGGGGCCCCCAGATACGCAGTATTTT.